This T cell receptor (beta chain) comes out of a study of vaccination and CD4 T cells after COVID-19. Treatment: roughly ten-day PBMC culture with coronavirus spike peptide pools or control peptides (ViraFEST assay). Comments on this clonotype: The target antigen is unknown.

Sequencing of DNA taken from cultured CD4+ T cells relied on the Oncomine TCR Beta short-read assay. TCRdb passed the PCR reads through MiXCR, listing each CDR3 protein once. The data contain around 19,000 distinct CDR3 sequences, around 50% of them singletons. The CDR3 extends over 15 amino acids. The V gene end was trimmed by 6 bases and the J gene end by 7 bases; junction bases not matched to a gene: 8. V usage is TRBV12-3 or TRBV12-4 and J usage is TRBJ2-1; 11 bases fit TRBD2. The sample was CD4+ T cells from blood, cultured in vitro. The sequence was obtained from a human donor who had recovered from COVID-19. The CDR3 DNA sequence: TGTGCCAGCAGCTACGGGACTAGCGGTAAGAATGAGCAGTTCTTC. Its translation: CASSYGTSGKNEQFF.